Below are 16 T cell receptor beta chains sequenced from a single sample in a study of T cell responses to AZD1222 COVID-19 vaccine. Only in-frame clones appear in the TCRdb table, and some are missing; sequencing was by immunoSEQ multiplex PCR. The sample has 95,000 or so clones; approximately 91% are singletons. The sample in question was peripheral blood, obtained 28 days after the second AZD1222 dose. These receptor sequences come from an adult who received the AZD1222 COVID-19 vaccine.

This sequence joins TRBV4-3 and TRBJ2-1, with unresolved D. Trimming took 0 bases from V and 5 from J, leaving 8 bases between them. CDR1 is LGHNA and CDR2 is YSLEER in the germline V gene. This CDR3 has 14 amino acids. The CDR3 sequence is CASSQDPLDNEQFF. CDR3 bases: TGCGCCAGCAGCCAAGATCCCCTAGACAATGAGCAGTTCTTC.

This chain joins TRBV7-9 and TRBJ2-1, with D unclear. CDR1 is SEHNR, CDR2 FQNEAQ, per germline (reference sequence). The CDR3 sequence is 14 residues long. V lost 1 base and J lost 0, with 4 bases in between. The CDR3 is CASSLVLSYNEQFF. The CDR3 DNA is TGTGCCAGCAGCTTAGTGCTCTCCTACAATGAGCAGTTCTTC.

This chain uses TRBV2 with TRBJ2-1; 12 bases fit TRBD1. CDR3 size: 20 residues. CDR1 and CDR2 (germline): SNHLY, FYNNEI. V dropped 3 bases and J dropped 6; count of bases not matched to a gene: 18. The CDR3 DNA sequence: TGTGCCAGCAGTGAGAAGTTTGGGACAGGGGGCCTAGCGGGAACCAATGAGCAGTTCTTC. This codes for CASSEKFGTGGLAGTNEQFF.

The CDR3 DNA reads TGCGCCAGCAGCTTGGTGGCGGGCAGCTCCTACAATGAGCAGTTCTTC. Protein product: CASSLVAGSSYNEQFF. The chain carries TRBV5-1 and TRBJ2-1; weak D call: TRBD2 (5 bases). The V gene lost 0 bases and the J gene lost 0 bases, with 10 bases spanning the gap. Germline V CDR1 and CDR2: SGHRS, YFSETQ. CDR3 length: 16 amino acids.

The gene calls are TRBV6-1 and TRBJ1-5, with D unclear. This CDR3 contains 11 residues. Looked up from germline, CDR1 is MNHNS and CDR2 is SASEGT. V lost 3 bases to trimming and J lost 3 bases, with 0 bases between them. The chain's CDR3 is CASSDNQPQHF. The CDR3, as DNA: TGTGCCAGCAGTGACAATCAGCCCCAGCATTTT.

The rearrangement links TRBV28 to TRBJ1-1, with D maybe TRBD1 (6 bases). Germline-derived CDR1 and CDR2 are MDHEN and SYDVKM. The germline V and J ends were trimmed by 7 bases and 0 bases, with 6 bases remaining between them. The CDR3 is 12 residues long. As DNA, the CDR3 is TGTGCCAGCAACAGGGTGAACACTGAAGCTTTCTTT. It is translated as CASNRVNTEAFF.

The CDR3 spells CAWTKTPTGELFF. In nucleotides, the CDR3 is TGTGCCTGGACAAAAACCCCCACCGGGGAGCTGTTTTTT. The chain employs TRBV30 and TRBJ2-2; D remains unclear. This CDR3 has 13 residues. V lost 4 bases to trimming and J lost 4 bases, with 10 bases between them. CDR1 is GTSNPN and CDR2 is SVGIG in the germline V gene (reference sequence). Full variable domain (remainder filled in from reference TRBV30 and TRBJ2-2): SQTIHQWPATLVQPVGSPLSLECTVEGTSNPNLYWYRQAAGRGLQLLFYSVGIGQISSEVPQNLSASRPQDRQFILSSKKLLLSDSGFYLCAWTKTPTGELFFGEGSRLTVL.

The gene calls are TRBV19 and TRBJ2-7, with D perhaps matching TRBD2 (5 bases). The CDR3 is made up of 14 amino acids. Germline loops: CDR1 LNHDA, CDR2 SQIVND (reference sequence). Trimming took 5 bases from V and 7 from J, leaving 18 bases between them. This CDR3 is CASSPRGSSLEQYF. The CDR3 DNA sequence: TGTGCCAGTAGTCCCCGGGGTTCCTCCTTAGAGCAGTACTTC.

The genes are TRBV2 and TRBJ1-4, with D unclear. V was cut by 8 bases and J by 7 bases, with 17 bases left in between. The CDR3 has 14 residues. Germline CDR1 is SNHLY and CDR2 is FYNNEI. This CDR3 reads CASQIQETTEKLFF. The DNA of the CDR3 is TGTGCCAGCCAGATCCAGGAGACCACTGAAAAACTGTTTTTT.

This chain uses TRBV5-1 with TRBJ1-1; D gene uncertain. Germline V gives CDR1 SGHRS, CDR2 YFSETQ. Between the trimmed V and J ends, which lost 1 base and 0 bases, there was a span of 7 bases. This CDR3 spans 14 amino acids. CDR3 bases: TGCGCCAGCAGCTTGTCGACTATGAACACTGAAGCTTTCTTT. Its translation is CASSLSTMNTEAFF.

V gene TRBV6-2 or TRBV6-3 combines with J gene TRBJ2-7; no clear D gene. V lost 4 bases and J lost 3, with 7 bases in between. CDR3 size: 12 residues. Germline loops: CDR1 MNHEY, CDR2 SVGEGT. DNA of the CDR3: TGTGCCAGCAGTTTCTCGGTCTACGAGCAGTACTTC. Its translation: CASSFSVYEQYF.

The chain joins TRBV20-1 to TRBJ1-1, with D uncertain. Germline values: CDR1 DFQATT, CDR2 SNEGSKA (reference sequence). The V and J ends lost 6 bases and 6 bases respectively, with 11 bases between them. CDR3 length equals 11 residues. The CDR3 spells CSAWYAAEAFF. DNA for the CDR3: TGCAGTGCCTGGTATGCCGCTGAAGCTTTCTTT.

The chain employs TRBV2 and TRBJ2-7; D not resolved. V shed 6 bases and J shed 2 bases, with 8 bases lying between them. This CDR3 spans 12 amino acids. The germline V gene has CDR1 SNHLY and CDR2 FYNNEI. The CDR3 region has the DNA TGTGCCAGCAGGAGCGTGGCCTACGAGCAGTACTTC. Protein: CASRSVAYEQYF.

The chain links TRBV15 to TRBJ1-5; TRBD1 agrees at 7 bases. Germline-derived CDR1 and CDR2 are LNHNV and YYDKDF (reference sequence). This CDR3 contains 14 residues. V lost 3 bases, J lost 5 bases, and 4 bases stayed unmatched. The CDR3 DNA reads as TGTGCCACCAGCAGTTGGCAGGGGGATCAGCCCCAGCATTTT. Residues: CATSSWQGDQPQHF.

V gene TRBV30 combines with J gene TRBJ1-3; D remains ambiguous. This CDR3 has 13 residues. CDR1 GTSNPN and CDR2 SVGIG come from the germline V gene (reference sequence). V gave up 5 bases and J gave up 0 bases, with 8 bases separating them. CDR3 in DNA: TGTGCCTGGCAAGGATCCTCTGGAAACACCATATATTTT. It yields the protein CAWQGSSGNTIYF.

The J gene is TRBJ2-5, the V gene TRBV9, with TRBD2 matching over 8 bases. CDR1 and CDR2 from the germline V gene are SGDLS and YYNGEE. The V and J ends lost 3 bases and 2 bases, in that order; junction bases with no gene match: 9. This CDR3 is 16 amino acids long. The CDR3 nucleotides are TGTGCCAGCAGCGCCGGAGCGGGAGACCCTCAAGAGACCCAGTACTTC. The encoded protein is CASSAGAGDPQETQYF.